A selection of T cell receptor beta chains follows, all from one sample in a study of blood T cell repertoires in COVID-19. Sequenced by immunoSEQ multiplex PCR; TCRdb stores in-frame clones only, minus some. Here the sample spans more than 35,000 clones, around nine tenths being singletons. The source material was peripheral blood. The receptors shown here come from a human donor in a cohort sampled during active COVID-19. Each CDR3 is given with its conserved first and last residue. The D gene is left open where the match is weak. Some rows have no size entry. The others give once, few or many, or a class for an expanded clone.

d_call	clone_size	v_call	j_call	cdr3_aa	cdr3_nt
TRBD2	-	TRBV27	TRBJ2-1	CASSLYAGGGNEQFF	TGTGCCAGCAGTTTATACGCGGGGGGGGGTAATGAGCAGTTCTTC
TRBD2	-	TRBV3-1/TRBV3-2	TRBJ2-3	CASSPTHSGGAGVADTQYF	TGTGCCAGCAGCCCCACCCATAGCGGGGGGGCCGGGGTGGCAGATACGCAGTATTTT
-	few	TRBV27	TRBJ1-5	CASAIDSSNQPQHF	TGTGCCAGCGCTATAGACAGTAGCAATCAGCCCCAGCATTTT
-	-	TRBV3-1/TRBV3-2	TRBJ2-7	CASSQDRNYEQYF	TGTGCCAGCAGCCAAGACAGGAACTACGAGCAGTACTTC
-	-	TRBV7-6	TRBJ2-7	CASSLGSGLEQYF	TGTGCCAGCAGCTTAGGTTCCGGTCTCGAGCAGTACTTC
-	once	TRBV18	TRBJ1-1	CASSPGSTEAFF	TGTGCCAGCTCACCAGGTAGCACTGAAGCTTTCTTT
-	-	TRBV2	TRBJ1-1	CASSAPRGASTEAFF	TGTGCCAGCAGTGCCCCACGGGGGGCATCGACTGAAGCTTTCTTT
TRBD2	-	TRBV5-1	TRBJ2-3	CASSIGTSGGNTQYF	TGCGCCAGCAGCATAGGGACTAGCGGGGGGAATACGCAGTATTTT
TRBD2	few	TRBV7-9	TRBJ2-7	CASSTGLAASYEQYF	TGTGCCAGCAGCACGGGACTAGCGGCCTCCTACGAGCAGTACTTC
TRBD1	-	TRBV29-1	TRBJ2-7	CSAQQGSDEQYF	TGCAGCGCCCAACAGGGGTCAGACGAGCAGTACTTC
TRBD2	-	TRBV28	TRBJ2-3	CASSVTSGGVIPQYF	TGTGCCAGCAGTGTAACTAGCGGGGGGGTAATACCTCAGTATTTT
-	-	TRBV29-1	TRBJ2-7	CSVGSQYYEQYF	TGCAGCGTTGGAAGTCAGTACTACGAGCAGTACTTC
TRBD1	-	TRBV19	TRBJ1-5	CASSIGRTGLVGGPQHF	TGTGCCAGTAGTATTGGGAGGACAGGGCTGGTAGGTGGGCCCCAGCATTTT
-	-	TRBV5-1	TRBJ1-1	CASSLDRVEAFF	TGCGCCAGCAGCTTGGACAGGGTGGAGGCTTTCTTT
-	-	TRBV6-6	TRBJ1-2	CASNQGGSGNYGYTF	TGTGCCAGCAATCAGGGAGGGTCGGGAAACTATGGCTACACCTTC
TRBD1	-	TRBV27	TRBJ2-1	CASSWGRGRVNEQFF	TGTGCCAGCAGTTGGGGCAGGGGGCGAGTCAATGAGCAGTTCTTC
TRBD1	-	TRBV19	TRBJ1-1	CASSPTGSNTEAFF	TGTGCCAGTAGCCCGACAGGGTCGAACACTGAAGCTTTCTTT
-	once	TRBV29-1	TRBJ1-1	CSVGPRMNTEAFF	TGCAGTGTTGGCCCCAGGATGAACACTGAAGCTTTCTTT
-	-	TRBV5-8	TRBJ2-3	CASSWGGTVNTQYF	TGTGCCAGCAGCTGGGGGGGCACGGTGAATACGCAGTATTTT